Listed here are 11 T cell receptor beta chains from one sample, sequenced in a study of blood T cell repertoires in COVID-19. Only in-frame clones appear in the TCRdb table, and some are missing; sequencing was by immunoSEQ multiplex PCR. The sample includes 150,000 to 200,000 clones, roughly nine tenths seen only once; the top ten take roughly 24%. The sequenced sample was peripheral blood. All receptors derive from a man in his fifties or sixties with acute or convalescent COVID-19.

This clone has just a few counts. The rearrangement uses TRBV18 and TRBJ1-1, with D possibly matching TRBD1 (5 bases). The V gene lost 2 bases and the J gene lost 3 bases, with 13 bases spanning the gap. The CDR3 is made up of 15 amino acids. Germline assignment: CDR1 KGHSH and CDR2 LQKENI. In DNA form, the CDR3 reads TGTGCCAGCTCACCAAGTGCCAGGGCGGACACTGAAGCTTTCTTT. This gives the protein CASSPSARADTEAFF.

This clone was seen a single time. This CDR3 fails to terminate in the conserved phenylalanine or tryptophan, so it likely reflects a read error. No DNA is shown, since the ends of the CDR3 on it are uncertain; the CDR3 is the one TCRdb lists. This CDR3 is CASSPTPQGQGIML. The chain uses TRBV18 and TRBJ2-4; the table's D call, TRBD1, was not checked against the DNA. Per the germline V gene, CDR1 is KGHSH and CDR2 is LQKENI. The CDR3 is 14 residues long, counting both termini.

This chain connects TRBV2 to TRBJ2-5; possibly TRBD2 for D (6 bases). The germline gives CDR1 SNHLY, CDR2 FYNNEI. The CDR3 covers 15 residues. V shed 3 bases and J shed 5 bases, with 16 bases lying between them. CDR3 nucleotide sequence: TGTGCCAGCAGTGAGTGGTCGCCGGGGAGGGAGACCCAGTACTTC. Its translation is CASSEWSPGRETQYF.

The chain employs TRBV9 and TRBJ1-1; tentatively, D is TRBD1 (6 bases). Trimming took off 0 bases at V and 4 bases at J, with 10 bases between the two ends. The CDR3 totals 14 residues. The germline V gene has CDR1 SGDLS and CDR2 YYNGEE. CDR3: CASSVAGTSTEAFF. The CDR3 region has the DNA TGTGCCAGCAGCGTAGCGGGGACATCCACTGAAGCTTTCTTT.

This chain connects TRBV5-1 to TRBJ1-1; D not certain. There are 14 residues in the CDR3. Per the germline V gene, CDR1 is SGHRS and CDR2 is YFSETQ. The V end was cut by 1 base, the J end by 3 bases, with 10 bases between. The DNA of the CDR3 is TGCGCCAGCAGCTTGTACGGTGTGCACACTGAAGCTTTCTTT. Protein: CASSLYGVHTEAFF.

This clone was counted a few times. This rearrangement joins TRBV5-4 to TRBJ2-7, with D perhaps matching TRBD1 (7 bases). V dropped 7 bases and J dropped 0 bases, with 14 bases sitting between them. The CDR3 runs 14 residues. CDR1 SGHNT and CDR2 YYREEE come from the germline V gene (reference sequence). In DNA, the CDR3 is TGTGCCAGCCGCCGGCAGGGGGGCTCCTACGAGCAGTACTTC. This codes for CASRRQGGSYEQYF.

The chain employs TRBV7-2 and TRBJ2-7; D may be TRBD1 (5 bases). Looked up from germline, CDR1 is SGHTA and CDR2 is FQGNSA. V was cut by 6 bases and J by 0 bases, with 15 bases left in between. The CDR3 has 15 residues. CDR3 region: CASSPGPGNSYEQYF. CDR3 DNA: TGTGCCAGCAGTCCCGGGCCAGGGAACTCCTACGAGCAGTACTTC.

The rearrangement links TRBV18 to TRBJ2-1; TRBD1 matches at 9 bases. The CDR3 covers 16 residues. CDR1 KGHSH and CDR2 LQKENI come from the germline V gene. J was trimmed by 6 bases and V by 6 bases; bases with no gene match: 12. CDR3 sequence: CASSPTGTGISNEQFF. The DNA for the CDR3 is TGTGCCAGCTCCCCCACCGGGACAGGGATATCCAATGAGCAGTTCTTC. Full variable domain (outside the CDR3, taken from reference TRBV18 and TRBJ2-1): NAGVMQNPRHLVRRRGQEARLRCSPMKGHSHVYWYRQLPEEGLKFMVYLQKENIIDESGMPKERFSAEFPKEGPSILRIQQVVRGDSAAYFCASSPTGTGISNEQFFGPGTRLTVL.

The V and J genes are TRBV7-8 and TRBJ1-2, with a tentative D call TRBD1 (5 bases). With 2 bases removed from V and 2 bases from J, the gap between germline ends came to 6 bases. In germline, CDR1 is SGHVS, CDR2 FQNEAQ. CDR3 size: 13 residues. The CDR3 here is CASSLRQNYGYTF. CDR3 sequence (DNA): TGTGCCAGCAGCTTAAGACAGAACTATGGCTACACCTTC.

This rearrangement joins TRBV6-2 or TRBV6-3 to TRBJ2-3; no definite D call. From germline, CDR1 is MNHEY and CDR2 SVGEGT. This CDR3 contains 14 residues. Trimming pared 5 bases from V and 2 bases from J, leaving 11 bases between. The CDR3, as DNA: TGTGCCAGCAGTCGCGACTCCCTCACAGATACGCAGTATTTT. It is translated as CASSRDSLTDTQYF.

Only one count was recorded for this clone. The chain couples TRBV27 to TRBJ1-2; TRBD1 agrees at 9 bases. Germline-derived CDR1 and CDR2 are MNHEY and SMNVEV (reference sequence). V shed 5 bases, J shed 0 bases, and the junction held 7 bases outside the gene matches. CDR3 length: 16 residues. CDR3 sequence reads: CASSGQGKGSNYGYTF. In DNA form, the CDR3 reads TGTGCCAGCAGTGGACAGGGGAAGGGTTCTAACTATGGCTACACCTTC.